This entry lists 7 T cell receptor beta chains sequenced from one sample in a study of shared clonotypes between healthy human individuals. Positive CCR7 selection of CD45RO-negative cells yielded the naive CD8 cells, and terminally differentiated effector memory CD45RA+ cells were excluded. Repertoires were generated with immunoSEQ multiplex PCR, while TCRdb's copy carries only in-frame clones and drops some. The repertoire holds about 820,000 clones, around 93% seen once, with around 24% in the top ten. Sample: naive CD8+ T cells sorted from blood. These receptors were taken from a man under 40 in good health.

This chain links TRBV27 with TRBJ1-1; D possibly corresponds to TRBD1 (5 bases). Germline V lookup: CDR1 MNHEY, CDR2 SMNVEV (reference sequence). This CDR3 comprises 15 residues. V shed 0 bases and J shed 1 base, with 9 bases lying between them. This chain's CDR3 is CASSLSRTGNTEAFF. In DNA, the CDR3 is TGTGCCAGCAGTTTATCGAGAACAGGGAACACTGAAGCTTTCTTT.

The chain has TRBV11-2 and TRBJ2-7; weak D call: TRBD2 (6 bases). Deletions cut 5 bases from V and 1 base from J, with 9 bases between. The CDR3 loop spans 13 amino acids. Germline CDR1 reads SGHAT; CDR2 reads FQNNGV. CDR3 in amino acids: CASSPSVSYEQYF. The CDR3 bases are TGTGCCAGCAGCCCTAGCGTATCCTACGAGCAGTACTTC.

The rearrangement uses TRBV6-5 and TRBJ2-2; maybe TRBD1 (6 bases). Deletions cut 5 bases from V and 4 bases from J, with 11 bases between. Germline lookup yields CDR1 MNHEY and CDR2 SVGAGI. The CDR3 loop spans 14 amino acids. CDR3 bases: TGTGCCAGCAGTGGAATAGGGGGCACCGGGGAGCTGTTTTTT. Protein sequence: CASSGIGGTGELFF.

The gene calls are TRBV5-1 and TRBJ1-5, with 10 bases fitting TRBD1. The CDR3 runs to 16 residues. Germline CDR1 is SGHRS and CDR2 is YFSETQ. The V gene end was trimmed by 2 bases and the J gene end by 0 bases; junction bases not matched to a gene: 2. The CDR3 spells CASSFGTGASNQPQHF. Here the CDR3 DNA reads TGCGCCAGCAGCTTCGGGACAGGGGCTAGCAATCAGCCCCAGCATTTT.

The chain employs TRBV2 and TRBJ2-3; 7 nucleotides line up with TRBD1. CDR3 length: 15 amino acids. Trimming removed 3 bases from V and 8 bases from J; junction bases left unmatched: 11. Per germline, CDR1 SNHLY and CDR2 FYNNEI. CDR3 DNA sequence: TGTGCCAGCAGTGAGAGCCTGACAGGGATTGTTACGCAGTATTTT. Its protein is CASSESLTGIVTQYF.

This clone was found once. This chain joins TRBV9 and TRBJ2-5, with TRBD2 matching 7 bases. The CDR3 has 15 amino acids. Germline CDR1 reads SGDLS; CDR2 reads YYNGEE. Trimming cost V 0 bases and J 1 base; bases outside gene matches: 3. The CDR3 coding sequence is TGTGCCAGCAGCGTAGATCCTAGCGGCCAAGAGACCCAGTACTTC. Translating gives CASSVDPSGQETQYF.

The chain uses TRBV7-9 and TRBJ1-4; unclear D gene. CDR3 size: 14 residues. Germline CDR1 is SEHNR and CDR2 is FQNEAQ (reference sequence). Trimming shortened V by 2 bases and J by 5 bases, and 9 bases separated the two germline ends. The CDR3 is CASSLPRQNEKLFF. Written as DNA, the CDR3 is TGTGCCAGCAGCTTACCCAGGCAAAATGAAAAACTGTTTTTT.